In this sample, the clone carrying this T cell receptor (beta chain) turned up once. This table comes from immunoSEQ multiplex PCR, and its TCRdb copy is limited to in-frame clones, with some not included. The sample records under 300,000 clones, approximately 84% being singletons. This sample was taken from a study of blood T cell repertoires in COVID-19. CDR3 length: 12 residues. The ends were cut back, 0 bases at V and 12 bases at J, with 9 bases in the middle. The V gene's germline CDR1 is MGHRA and CDR2 YSYEKL. Cohorts were determined from participant-reported clinical history. Material: PBMCs or T cells enriched from blood (not recorded which). The gene calls are TRBV4-1 and TRBJ1-3; a possible D gene is TRBD1 (6 bases). This sequence originates from a man aged 40-49 years who had recovered from COVID-19. This CDR3 reads CASSQDPQGIYF. CDR3 nucleotides: TGCGCCAGCAGCCAAGATCCACAGGGCATATATTTT.